This entry features one T cell receptor beta chain sequence. As yet, its antigen is unknown. These data are taken from a study of shared clonotypes between healthy human individuals. Overall study results and limits: Generation probabilities of non-shared clonotypes were lower (relative to those shared by all four donors).

Some clones are missing from TCRdb's copy, which holds only in-frame ones; the method was immunoSEQ multiplex PCR. The table lists roughly 2.5 million clones, around nine tenths of them singletons, with about 0.13% in the top ten. The CDR3 is 14 residues long. V shed 7 bases and J 4 bases; nucleotides not matched to a gene: 5. Per the germline V gene, CDR1 is MNHNS and CDR2 is SASEGT. The sequence came from a man between 18 and 35 years old in good health. The specimen sequenced was naive CD4+ T cells sorted from blood. The subset denotes: CD45RA+ positively selected. The rearrangement joins TRBV6-1 to TRBJ1-5; 9 nucleotides match TRBD1. The CDR3 coding sequence is TGTGCCAGCAATCGGGACAGGGAGAATCAGCCCCAGCATTTT. It yields the protein CASNRDRENQPQHF.